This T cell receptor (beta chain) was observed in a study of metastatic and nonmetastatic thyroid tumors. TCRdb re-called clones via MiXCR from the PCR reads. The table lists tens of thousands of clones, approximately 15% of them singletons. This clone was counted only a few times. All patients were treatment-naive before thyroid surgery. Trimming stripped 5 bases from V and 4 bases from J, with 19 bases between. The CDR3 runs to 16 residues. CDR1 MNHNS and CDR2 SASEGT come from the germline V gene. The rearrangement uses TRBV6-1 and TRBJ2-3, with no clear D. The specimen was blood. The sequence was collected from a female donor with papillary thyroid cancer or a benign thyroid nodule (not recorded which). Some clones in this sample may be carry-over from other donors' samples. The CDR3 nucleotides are TGTGCCAGCAGTCCTTCGGCAAGCAGCCGGGCAGATACGCAGTATTTT. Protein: CASSPSASSRADTQYF.